Reported below is one T cell receptor (beta chain). The data were obtained in a study of cytomegalovirus exposure and HLA in healthy donors. PCR was performed using 60 Vbeta and 13 Jbeta primers. Only in-frame clones appear in the TCRdb table, and some are missing; sequencing was by immunoSEQ multiplex PCR. In the table there are more than 95,000 clones, about 80% of which are singletons. Trimming stripped 3 bases from V and 0 bases from J, with 11 bases between. Per germline, CDR1 SEHNR and CDR2 FQNEAQ (reference sequence). This CDR3 region has 15 residues. This clonotype originated in a woman between 50 and 59 years old in good health and CMV-seronegative. The sample consisted of PBMCs. The J gene is TRBJ1-1, the V gene TRBV7-9; D is perhaps TRBD1 (5 bases). The CDR3: CASSLRRGMNTEAFF. In nucleotides, the CDR3 is TGTGCCAGCAGCTTGAGGAGGGGCATGAACACTGAAGCTTTCTTT.